The 10 T cell receptor beta chains listed next were all sequenced from one sample in a study of T cell responses to AZD1222 COVID-19 vaccine. Data came from immunoSEQ multiplex PCR; TCRdb stores just in-frame clones and leaves some out. This sample has some 72,000 clones, with roughly nine tenths found just once. The specimen was peripheral blood, collected on day 0 of MenACWY control vaccination. The source of these receptors is an adult in good health.

The chain couples TRBV7-2 to TRBJ1-2; no definite D call. Germline CDR1 reads SGHTA; CDR2 reads FQGNSA. This CDR3 has 14 amino acids. With 1 base removed from V and 5 bases from J, the gap between germline ends came to 11 bases. CDR3 sequence (DNA): TGTGCCAGCAGCTTAGTGGAGGGTGGATATGGCTACACCTTC. It yields the protein CASSLVEGGYGYTF.

This rearrangement joins TRBV11-2 to TRBJ2-5; maybe TRBD1 (6 bases). Trimming shortened V by 1 base and J by 2 bases, and 8 bases separated the two germline ends. This CDR3 comprises 14 residues. Germline CDR1 reads SGHAT; CDR2 reads FQNNGV. The CDR3 nucleotides read TGTGCCAGCAGCTTAGGAGACAGGCAAGAGACCCAGTACTTC. It codes for CASSLGDRQETQYF.

This clone was seen a single time. The chain recombines TRBV19 with TRBJ1-2; D not certain. The V and J ends lost 8 bases and 7 bases respectively, with 11 bases between them. The CDR3 has 11 residues. Per germline, CDR1 LNHDA and CDR2 SQIVND (reference sequence). CDR3 nucleotides: TGTGCCAGTTTTGGGTCGGCTGGCTACACCTTC. Its protein is CASFGSAGYTF.

The J gene is TRBJ2-2, the V gene TRBV2; perhaps TRBD2 as D (6 bases). The ends were cut back, 4 bases at V and 0 bases at J, with 9 bases in the middle. The CDR3 is made up of 15 amino acids. The germline V gene encodes CDR1 SNHLY and CDR2 FYNNEI. CDR3 coding DNA: TGTGCCAGCAGTGTGGGAGGCGCGAACACCGGGGAGCTGTTTTTT. Its translation: CASSVGGANTGELFF.

The chain links TRBV20-1 to TRBJ1-3; no firm D call. The germline V and J ends were trimmed by 6 bases and 6 bases, with 9 bases remaining between them. The CDR3 consists of 11 residues. Germline V gene data show CDR1 as DFQATT and CDR2 as SNEGSKA (reference sequence). The CDR3 loop reads CSATTSNTIYF. The CDR3 bases are TGCAGTGCAACTACCTCAAACACCATATATTTT.

The chain couples TRBV9 to TRBJ2-7; tentative D call: TRBD2 (5 bases). CDR3 size: 15 residues. The germline V gene has CDR1 SGDLS and CDR2 YYNGEE. The V gene lost 4 bases and the J gene lost 2 bases, with 16 bases spanning the gap. CDR3 bases: TGTGCCAGCAGCCCGAGGGAGCGGACGACCTACGAGCAGTACTTC. Translation: CASSPRERTTYEQYF.

The chain is built from TRBV5-1 and TRBJ1-2; D gene ambiguous. Germline-derived CDR1 and CDR2 are SGHRS and YFSETQ. The CDR3 runs 13 residues. Trimming stripped 0 bases from V and 6 bases from J, with 9 bases between. The CDR3 sequence is CASSLEAADGYTF. CDR3 DNA: TGCGCCAGCAGCTTGGAGGCGGCAGATGGCTACACCTTC.

Remarks on this clone: Other DNA sequences of this sample code for an identical CDR3. The chain employs TRBV7-2 and TRBJ1-1; no clear D. The CDR3 is made up of 13 amino acids. V was shortened by 2 bases and J by 1 base, with 5 bases between the two germline ends. CDR1 is SGHTA, CDR2 FQGNSA, per germline. Here the CDR3 reads CASSLLGNTEAFF. The CDR3 DNA sequence: TGTGCCAGCAGCTTACTAGGGAACACTGAAGCTTTCTTT.

V gene TRBV6-9 combines with J gene TRBJ1-4; D is perhaps TRBD1 (6 bases). The CDR3 totals 18 residues. Looked up from germline, CDR1 is MNHGY and CDR2 is SVAAGI. V lost 6 bases to trimming and J lost 4 bases, with 24 bases between them. As DNA, the CDR3 is TGTGCCAGCAGCCCCCGAGGGGGAAAGCGCGTAGATAATGAAAAACTGTTTTTT. It is translated as CASSPRGGKRVDNEKLFF.

This chain connects TRBV6-2 or TRBV6-3 to TRBJ2-7; a possible D gene is TRBD1 (6 bases). Trimming pared 6 bases from V and 9 bases from J, leaving 15 bases between. Germline loops: CDR1 MNHEY, CDR2 SVGEGT. The CDR3 loop spans 12 amino acids. CDR3 in amino acids: CASSRTAMAQYF. CDR3 nucleotides: TGTGCCAGCAGCAGGACAGCTATGGCGCAGTACTTC.